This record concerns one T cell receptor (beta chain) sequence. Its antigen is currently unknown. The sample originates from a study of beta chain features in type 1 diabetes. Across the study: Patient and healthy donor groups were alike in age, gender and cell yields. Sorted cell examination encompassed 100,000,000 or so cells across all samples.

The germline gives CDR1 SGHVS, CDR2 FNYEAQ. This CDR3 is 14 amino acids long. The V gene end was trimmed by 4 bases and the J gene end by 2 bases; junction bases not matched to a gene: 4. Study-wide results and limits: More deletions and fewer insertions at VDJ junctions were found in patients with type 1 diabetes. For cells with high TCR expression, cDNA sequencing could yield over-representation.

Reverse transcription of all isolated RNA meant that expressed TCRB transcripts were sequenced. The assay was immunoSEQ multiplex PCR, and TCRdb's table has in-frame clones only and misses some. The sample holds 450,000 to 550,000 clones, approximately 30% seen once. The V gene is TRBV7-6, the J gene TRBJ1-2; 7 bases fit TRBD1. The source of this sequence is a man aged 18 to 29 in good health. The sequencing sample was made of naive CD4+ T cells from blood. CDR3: CASSSLGGNYGYTF. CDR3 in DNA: TGTGCCAGCAGCTCCCTAGGGGGCAACTATGGCTACACCTTC.